This T cell receptor beta chain was found in a study of spatial heterogeneity in lung cancer. Study background: Alpha-chain sequences were consistently detected less often than beta-chain sequences. Whole-study results and caveats: Expanded tumor TCRs that were ubiquitous appeared in blood more at resection than follow-up.

The time point here: sample taken at primary tumor resection. Without sorting, whole RNA was sequenced from tumor, nontumor lung or frozen PBMC. The donors were 72 patients with non-small cell lung cancer that was early-stage and untreated. This clonotype was counted ten times or more. What it binds is unknown. V lost 4 bases to trimming and J lost 7 bases, with 3 bases between them. The CDR3 covers 9 residues. The germline CDR1 and CDR2 sequences are SGHNT and YYREEE (reference sequence). Every molecule of TCR cDNA had its own unique molecular identifier. TCRdb processed the 5' RACE reads anew with MiXCR; each CDR3 protein has one entry. Among about 50,000 distinct CDR3 sequences listed, 7.6% were seen once.

This clonotype was sampled from a female donor with early-stage non-small cell lung cancer. Sequencing was performed on PBMCs, taken at surgery. The chain employs TRBV5-4 and TRBJ2-7; no firm D call. In DNA form, the CDR3 reads TGTGCCAGCAGCCCTGAGCAGTACTTC. Protein product: CASSPEQYF.